This TCR beta chain was identified during a study of T cells in tumors after PD-1 blockade. Study-level findings and limits: In squamous cell carcinoma, over 40% of expanded exhausted clones were novel. Clonal replacement was seen across treatment, not between pre-treatment samples.

A note on this clone: No antigen is known for it.

Profiling relied on immunoSEQ multiplex PCR, and the TCRdb table lists in-frame clones only, not all of them. The data show roughly 3,800 clones, 62% seen once. The length of the CDR3 is 12 residues. The V gene lost 2 bases and the J gene lost 7 bases, with 8 bases spanning the gap. Either cemiplimab 350 mg every 2 weeks or pembrolizumab 200 mg every 3 weeks was given. Post-treatment squamous cell carcinoma samples were taken on average 31 days after treatment start. The chain links TRBV12-3 or TRBV12-4 to TRBJ1-2; a possible D gene is TRBD1 (6 bases). The TCR originated in a human donor with cutaneous squamous cell carcinoma. The sequencing used tumor tissue, collected after anti-PD-1 treatment. The CDR3 loop reads CASSLTGLGYTF. CDR3 in DNA: TGTGCCAGCAGTTTAACAGGGCTTGGCTACACCTTC.